The subject of this entry is one TCR beta chain. The antigen is unknown. Researchers built TCR beta libraries using quantitative 5'-RACE with molecular barcodes. One entry per CDR3 protein, called by TCRdb with MiXCR from the 5' RACE reads. Counted here are hundreds of thousands of distinct CDR3 sequences, 26% occurring once; the ten biggest clones make up 0.89%. Looked up from germline, CDR1 is SQVTM and CDR2 is ANQGSEA. The CDR3 spans 13 residues. Trimming stripped 7 bases from V and 5 bases from J, with 17 bases between. The sample is drawn from a study of CD8 T cells in ankylosing spondylitis. Study-wide results and caveats: CD8+ disease-linked clones were present at relatively low frequencies in blood. The clones that were linked to disease were reported to be significantly enriched in matched synovial fluid samples from ankylosing spondylitis patients. A number of the motif variants had already been described in reactive arthritis synovial fluid and blood. Seemingly distinctive of ankylosing spondylitis blood was a TCR beta motif formed by eight highly homologous variants.

The receptor was derived from a male donor with ankylosing spondylitis. Sequenced: blood, either unsorted or a sorted T cell fraction (not recorded which). The chain uses TRBV29-1 and TRBJ2-5; D is perhaps TRBD1 or TRBD2 (5 bases each). The CDR3 loop is CSGRGPGMETQYF. As DNA, the CDR3 is TGCAGCGGTAGGGGTCCGGGGATGGAGACCCAGTACTTC.